These 9 T cell receptor beta chains originate from one sample sequenced in a study of T cells in Graves' hyperthyroidism and ophthalmopathy. Amplification of TCR beta CDR3 regions was performed using RNA transcripts as template. The TCR CDR3 was amplified in a first-round RT-PCR using the HTBI primer set. TCRdb re-called the multiplex PCR reads through MiXCR, storing one row per CDR3 protein. Of about 320,000 distinct CDR3 sequences listed, approximately 17% are singletons. The specimen sequenced was blood. The receptors here all came from a man aged 30 to 45 with Graves' hyperthyroidism.

This clonotype was detected many times. The rearrangement links TRBV10-3 to TRBJ2-1, with D hard to call. The CDR3 runs to 12 residues. Germline V gene data show CDR1 as ENHRY and CDR2 as SYGVKD. The V gene lost 0 bases and the J gene lost 11 bases, with 8 bases spanning the gap. The CDR3 DNA reads as TGTGCCATCAGTGAGTCGCCTGAAAAGCAGTTCTTC. Translated: CAISESPEKQFF.

As regards this clonotype: The germline gene is not matched at one end of the junction; a read error may be the cause. The V gene is TRBV4-1, the J gene TRBJ1-1, with D tentatively TRBD1 (6 bases). CDR1 is MGHRA, CDR2 YSYEKL, per germline. This CDR3 spans 15 amino acids. The CDR3 protein is CASSLRGAGAAEAFF. Written as DNA, the CDR3 is TGCGCCAGTAGCCTCCGGGGGGCCGGGGCCGCTGAAGCTTTCTTT.

Comments on this clonotype: A much larger clonotype is one base distant, so this may be a read error. The J gene is TRBJ2-1, the V gene TRBV7-9, with 10 bases aligning to TRBD2. The CDR3 consists of 18 residues. Germline CDR1 SEHNR, CDR2 FQNEAQ (reference sequence). DNA of the CDR3: TGTGCCAGCAGCTTAGGGACTAGCGGTCCCGGAGGTGGAAATGAGCAGCTCTTC. Residues: CASSLGTSGPGGGNEQLF.

This clonotype was detected ten times or more. The J gene is TRBJ2-1, the V gene TRBV2; D unresolved. The CDR3 runs 13 residues. The germline V and J ends were trimmed by 10 bases and 4 bases, with 14 bases remaining between them. Germline V CDR1 and CDR2: SNHLY, FYNNEI. CDR3 nucleotide sequence: TGTGCCAACCAGGCAGCCTCATACAATGAGCAGTTCTTC. Its protein product is CANQAASYNEQFF.

This clonotype was detected only a few times. A much more abundant neighbour one base away suggests this may be a read error. The chain links TRBV12-3 or TRBV12-4 to TRBJ2-5, with 10 bases that match TRBD1. The CDR3 loop spans 15 amino acids. CDR3 protein: CAGSPWGQGMETQYF. CDR3 bases: TGTGCCGGCAGCCCGTGGGGACAGGGGATGGAGACCCAGTACTTC.

This clonotype was counted a few times. The rearrangement uses TRBV10-1 and TRBJ2-7; 11 positions agree with TRBD2. CDR1 is WNHNN, CDR2 SYGVQD, per germline (reference sequence). CDR3 length equals 21 residues. The ends lost 10 bases at V and 6 bases at J; junction bases unmatched: 32. The CDR3 nucleotides read TGCGCCAACCACAACTTCAGGCCAGATAGATTAGCGGGAGGGCCCCGGTCCGAGCAGTACTTC. Its translation is CANHNFRPDRLAGGPRSEQYF.

This clonotype showed up many times. This chain connects TRBV12-3 or TRBV12-4 to TRBJ1-1; TRBD1 agrees at 7 bases. J was trimmed by 1 base and V by 1 base; bases with no gene match: 3. The CDR3 has 15 amino acids. The DNA of the CDR3 is TGTGCCAGCAGTTTAGGGGGACAGAGGAACACTGAAGCTTTCTTT. Protein product: CASSLGGQRNTEAFF.

In its sample, this clonotype was seen many times. V and J are TRBV7-2 and TRBJ2-1, with 11 bases lining up with TRBD2. V lost 4 bases, J lost 5 bases, and 7 bases stayed unmatched. Germline V CDR1 and CDR2: SGHTA, FQGNSA. The CDR3 is 16 amino acids. CDR3 DNA: TGTGCCAGCAGCTCCCTCCGACTAGCGGGGAACAATGAGCAGTTCTTC. Encoded protein: CASSSLRLAGNNEQFF.

This clonotype was counted ten times or more. The chain carries TRBV24-1 and TRBJ2-7; D perhaps matches TRBD1 (6 bases). The CDR3 has 14 amino acids. The V end was cut by 0 bases, the J end by 6 bases, with 11 bases between. Germline assignment: CDR1 KGHDR and CDR2 SFDVKD. As DNA, the CDR3 is TGTGCCACCAGTGATTTGACAGGGTCGGGCGAGCAGTACTTC. It specifies CATSDLTGSGEQYF.